The next 13 T cell receptor beta chains were all read from a single sample in a study of cytomegalovirus exposure and HLA in healthy donors. A multiplex PCR was run with 60 Vbeta primers and 13 Jbeta primers. Clones were sequenced by immunoSEQ multiplex PCR, and TCRdb holds only the in-frame ones, with some missing. Its table lists 200,000 to 250,000 clones. Sequenced input: PBMCs. Receptors originate from a woman aged 25 to 45 in good health and CMV-seropositive.

The J gene is TRBJ2-1, the V gene TRBV7-6, with 7 bases identical to TRBD2. The germline V gene has CDR1 SGHVS and CDR2 FNYEAQ. J lost 1 base, V lost 1 base, and 1 base had no gene match. The CDR3 is 15 amino acids. This chain's CDR3 is CASSLGDYSYNEQFF. The CDR3 nucleotides read TGTGCCAGCAGCTTAGGGGACTATTCCTACAATGAGCAGTTCTTC.

The chain is built from TRBV19 and TRBJ2-2; 8 bases fit TRBD2. The germline CDR1 and CDR2 sequences are LNHDA and SQIVND (reference sequence). CDR3 size: 14 residues. Trimming took 5 bases from V and 5 from J; bases not matched to a gene: 4. DNA for the CDR3: TGTGCCAGTAGTCAGCGGGGGTGGACCGGGGAGCTGTTTTTT. Translated: CASSQRGWTGELFF.

The chain uses TRBV10-2 and TRBJ2-5; the match to TRBD2 covers 8 bases. Germline-derived CDR1 and CDR2 are WSHSY and SAAADI. This CDR3 contains 14 residues. V trimming: 3 bases; J trimming: 3 bases; junction bases outside the gene matches: 3. The CDR3 bases are TGCGCCAGCAGTGATCTTAGCGGGGAAGAGACCCAGTACTTC. This encodes CASSDLSGEETQYF.

This chain uses TRBV13 with TRBJ2-3, with 7 positions matching TRBD2. The germline V gene encodes CDR1 PRHDT and CDR2 FYEKMQ (reference sequence). The CDR3 runs to 17 residues. V dropped 0 bases and J dropped 1; count of bases not matched to a gene: 7. CDR3 in amino acids: CASSLGALGGGTDTQYF. Here the CDR3 DNA reads TGTGCCAGCAGCTTAGGGGCCCTGGGGGGGGGCACAGATACGCAGTATTTT.

V and J are TRBV11-3 and TRBJ2-5; TRBD2 might be the D (5 bases). The J call may be faulty, since TRBJ2-7 better matches the DNA end. The length of the CDR3 is 14 residues. CDR1 is SGHNT, CDR2 YENEEA, per germline. CDR3: CASSLWSGAYEQYF. The CDR3 coding sequence is TGTGCCAGCAGCTTATGGAGCGGTGCTTACGAGCAGTACTTC.

This chain links TRBV19 with TRBJ2-7; tentatively, D is TRBD1 (5 bases). The CDR3 contains 15 residues. The V gene's germline CDR1 is LNHDA and CDR2 SQIVND (reference sequence). Trimming pared 1 base from V and 5 bases from J, leaving 15 bases between. The CDR3 spells CASSIGGPRFDEQYF. CDR3 DNA: TGTGCCAGTAGTATAGGGGGCCCGCGTTTTGACGAGCAGTACTTC.

The V gene is TRBV5-1, the J gene TRBJ1-2, with D tentatively TRBD1 (6 bases). This CDR3 contains 13 residues. The germline CDR1 and CDR2 sequences are SGHRS and YFSETQ. V was trimmed by 4 bases and J by 3 bases, leaving 10 bases between them. CDR3 sequence (DNA): TGCGCCAGCAGCGCCCACAGGGACTATGGCTACACCTTC. It codes for CASSAHRDYGYTF.

The genes are TRBV4-3 and TRBJ2-5, with 8 bases fitting TRBD1. Germline V lookup: CDR1 LGHNA, CDR2 YSLEER. Unmatched junction bases numbered 7, after V lost 3 bases and J lost 7 bases. The CDR3 runs 14 residues. The CDR3 coding sequence is TGCGCCAGCAGCCAGGGCAGGGGGCTTACGACCCAGTACTTC. Its translation is CASSQGRGLTTQYF.

The rearrangement joins TRBV10-2 to TRBJ1-2; 11 nucleotides align to TRBD1. The CDR3 length is 15 residues. J was trimmed by 4 bases and V by 8 bases; bases with no gene match: 9. The V gene's germline CDR1 is WSHSY and CDR2 SAAADI. For the CDR3, the DNA is TGCGCCAGCTCGATTCATGGGACAGGGGGCTATGGCTACACCTTC. Protein product: CASSIHGTGGYGYTF.

J is TRBJ2-2 and V is TRBV5-1, with no clear D. The length of the CDR3 is 13 residues. Per germline, CDR1 SGHRS and CDR2 YFSETQ. The V gene lost 4 bases and the J gene lost 3 bases, with 7 bases spanning the gap. The CDR3 here is CASSPTYTGELFF. The CDR3 DNA sequence: TGCGCCAGCAGCCCAACTTACACCGGGGAGCTGTTTTTT. Using reference TRBV5-1 and TRBJ2-2 for the parts outside the CDR3, the full variable domain is KAGVTQTPRYLIKTRGQQVTLSCSPISGHRSVSWYQQTPGQGLQFLFEYFSETQRNKGNFPGRFSGRQFSNSRSEMNVSTLELGDSALYLCASSPTYTGELFFGEGSRLTVL.

This chain links TRBV9 with TRBJ2-2; D is ambiguous. CDR1 and CDR2 (germline): SGDLS, YYNGEE. The CDR3 consists of 14 residues. V gave up 0 bases and J gave up 1 base, with 4 bases separating them. The CDR3 here is CASSVGQNTGELFF. CDR3 DNA: TGTGCCAGCAGCGTAGGGCAGAACACCGGGGAGCTGTTTTTT. Full variable domain (missing parts from reference TRBV9 and TRBJ2-2): DSGVTQTPKHLITATGQRVTLRCSPRSGDLSVYWYQQSLDQGLQFLIQYYNGEERAKGNILERFSAQQFPDLHSELNLSSLELGDSALYFCASSVGQNTGELFFGEGSRLTVL.

The chain uses TRBV28 and TRBJ2-7; TRBD2 aligns across 13 bases. Germline CDR1 reads MDHEN; CDR2 reads SYDVKM. This CDR3 comprises 15 residues. Trimming at V came to 6 bases and at J to 2 bases, leaving 4 bases not matched to a gene. Written as DNA, the CDR3 is TGTGCCAGCAGAGGAGGGACTAGCGGGACCTACGAGCAGTACTTC. Translating it yields CASRGGTSGTYEQYF. The entire variable domain, with the rest obtained from reference TRBV28 and TRBJ2-7, is as follows: DVKVTQSSRYLVKRTGEKVFLECVQDMDHENMFWYRQDPGLGLRLIYFSYDVKMKEKGDIPEGYSVSREKKERFSLILESASTNQTSMYLCASRGGTSGTYEQYFGPGTRLTVT.

J is TRBJ2-5 and V is TRBV9; D gene uncertain. Per the germline V gene, CDR1 is SGDLS and CDR2 is YYNGEE. This CDR3 has 13 amino acids. Trimming cost V 0 bases and J 5 bases, with 8 bases left between them. Written as DNA, the CDR3 is TGTGCCAGCAGCGTAGCCTTGTCGGAGACCCAGTACTTC. Translation gives CASSVALSETQYF. The whole variable domain, filled in from reference TRBV9 and TRBJ2-5, reads DSGVTQTPKHLITATGQRVTLRCSPRSGDLSVYWYQQSLDQGLQFLIQYYNGEERAKGNILERFSAQQFPDLHSELNLSSLELGDSALYFCASSVALSETQYFGPGTRLLVL.